This T cell receptor (beta chain) was sequenced during a study of T cell clonality in common variable immunodeficiency. Donors gave roughly 5 to 8 ml heparinized peripheral whole blood. Sequencing was performed with immunoSEQ multiplex PCR; in TCRdb, only in-frame clones are kept and a portion is missing. Sampling found around 47,000 clones, none seen once. This clone came up many times. The antigen is undetermined. The read finishes 3 residues shy of the CDR3 end, and the germline J gene is used to complete it. General observations from the study: CVID subjects had higher TCRbeta clonality than healthy controls, most marked in about a third.

V shed 3 bases, J shed 7 bases, and the junction held 5 bases outside the gene matches. The CDR3 extends over 14 amino acids. The germline V gene has CDR1 SGHKS and CDR2 YYEKEE (reference sequence). The sequence came from a person aged 18 to 70 in good health. Sequenced input: peripheral blood mononuclear cells. The chain joins TRBV5-5 to TRBJ1-4; TRBD1 matches at 8 bases. The CDR3: CASSSLQGGEKLFF. The CDR3 bases that were read are TGTGCCAGCAGCTCTCTACAGGGGGGTGAAAAA. Supplemented by reference TRBV5-5 and TRBJ1-4, the full variable domain reads DAGVTQSPTHLIKTRGQQVTLRCSPISGHKSVSWYQQVLGQGPQFIFQYYEKEERGRGNFPDRFSARQFPNYSSELNVNALLLGDSALYLCASSSLQGGEKLFFGSGTQLSVL.